The next 28 T cell receptor beta chains were all read from a single sample in a study of cytomegalovirus exposure and HLA in healthy donors. Measured with immunoSEQ multiplex PCR; TCRdb has only the in-frame clones, and not every one. The sample lists tens of thousands of clones; around 90% were seen once. The sequencing input was PBMCs. These receptors came from a man between 18 and 35 years old in good health and CMV-seronegative.

This chain joins TRBV5-6 and TRBJ1-5; TRBD1 might be the D (5 bases). The CDR3 runs 14 residues. V gave up 0 bases and J gave up 7 bases, with 11 bases separating them. The germline V gene encodes CDR1 SGHDT and CDR2 YYEEEE. Here the CDR3 reads CASSLGRGWQPQHF. In nucleotides, the CDR3 is TGTGCCAGCAGCTTGGGGAGGGGTTGGCAGCCCCAGCATTTT.

The chain combines TRBV10-3 with TRBJ1-1, with D unresolved. The CDR3 loop spans 12 amino acids. CDR1 and CDR2 (germline): ENHRY, SYGVKD. V was trimmed by 3 bases and J by 10 bases, leaving 12 bases between them. CDR3 coding DNA: TGTGCCATCAGTGATTCTCTACGGGTAGCTTTCTTT. This encodes CAISDSLRVAFF.

The chain links TRBV27 to TRBJ2-6; no reliable D call. V lost 4 bases to trimming and J lost 0 bases, with 7 bases between them. The CDR3 length is 15 residues. Germline V lookup: CDR1 MNHEY, CDR2 SMNVEV (reference sequence). CDR3 coding DNA: TGTGCCAGCAGTTCCGACAACTCTGGGGCCAACGTCCTGACTTTC. It translates to CASSSDNSGANVLTF.

The J gene is TRBJ2-1, the V gene TRBV7-9, with D tentatively TRBD2 (6 bases). CDR1 and CDR2 from the germline V gene are SEHNR and FQNEAQ (reference sequence). The length of the CDR3 is 12 residues. V lost 1 base to trimming and J lost 10 bases, with 8 bases between them. CDR3 amino acids: CASSLEAGEQFF. The CDR3 nucleotides read TGTGCCAGCAGCTTAGAGGCGGGAGAGCAGTTCTTC.

The gene calls are TRBV7-2 and TRBJ2-7, with 8 bases that match TRBD2. The V and J ends lost 2 bases and 6 bases, in that order; junction bases with no gene match: 9. CDR1 and CDR2 (germline): SGHTA, FQGNSA. CDR3 size: 15 residues. The CDR3 DNA is TGTGCCAGCAGCTTAATTGTCGCGGGGGGTGGCGAGCAGTACTTC. Residues: CASSLIVAGGGEQYF.

The rearrangement links TRBV19 to TRBJ2-7; 9 positions match TRBD2. J was trimmed by 4 bases and V by 6 bases; bases with no gene match: 16. CDR3 length: 17 residues. Germline CDR1 LNHDA, CDR2 SQIVND (reference sequence). In DNA, the CDR3 is TGTGCCAGTAGCCACCTATGGGTAATAGCGGGAGTGTACGAGCAGTACTTC. Translation: CASSHLWVIAGVYEQYF.

This clone was counted once. The genes are TRBV7-8 and TRBJ2-5, with D perhaps TRBD1 (7 bases). Per germline, CDR1 SGHVS and CDR2 FQNEAQ. The CDR3 totals 15 residues. Trimming cost V 5 bases and J 0 bases, with 13 bases left between them. The CDR3 DNA follows: TGTGCCAGCAGCGCGGGACAGTTGTACCAAGAGACCCAGTACTTC. Translated, it gives CASSAGQLYQETQYF.

The gene calls are TRBV25-1 and TRBJ2-7; 12 positions agree with TRBD2. Germline CDR1 and CDR2: MGHDK and SYGVNS. V shed 7 bases and J 6 bases; nucleotides not matched to a gene: 4. The CDR3 is 13 amino acids. CDR3 nucleotide sequence: TGTGCCAGCACGACTAGCGGGAGATCCGAGCAGTACTTC. Protein: CASTTSGRSEQYF.

The chain employs TRBV29-1 and TRBJ2-1; D uncertain. Trimming took off 2 bases at V and 9 bases at J, with 26 bases between the two ends. Germline V lookup: CDR1 SQVTM, CDR2 ANQGSEA. The CDR3 is 17 amino acids. The chain's CDR3 is CSVELLKTLQLHVEQFF. CDR3 coding DNA: TGCAGCGTTGAATTATTGAAAACCCTCCAACTCCATGTTGAGCAGTTCTTC.

The V gene is TRBV7-9, the J gene TRBJ2-1; no clear D. There are 18 residues in the CDR3. V was clipped by 5 bases and J by 0 bases, with 20 bases between them. Germline V lookup: CDR1 SEHNR, CDR2 FQNEAQ (reference sequence). CDR3 amino acids: CASSPTSVSKSSYNEQFF. For the CDR3, the DNA is TGTGCCAGCAGCCCTACTTCGGTGTCAAAGAGCTCCTACAATGAGCAGTTCTTC.

The gene calls are TRBV6-6 and TRBJ1-3, with D hard to call. With 2 bases removed from V and 0 bases from J, the gap between germline ends came to 11 bases. Germline V gene sequence: CDR1 MNHNY, CDR2 SVGAGI (reference sequence). The CDR3 loop spans 16 amino acids. CDR3 amino acids: CASSYKRGSSGNTIYF. The DNA for the CDR3 is TGTGCCAGCAGTTACAAACGGGGTAGCTCTGGAAACACCATATATTTT.

The chain has TRBV7-9 and TRBJ2-3, with D uncertain. The germline gives CDR1 SEHNR, CDR2 FQNEAQ (reference sequence). Trimming took 2 bases from V and 1 from J, leaving 13 bases between them. CDR3 length: 16 amino acids. The DNA for the CDR3 is TGTGCCAGCAGCTTAAAGGCGGCTGCACGCACAGATACGCAGTATTTT. Translation gives CASSLKAAARTDTQYF.

The V call is TRBV28, the J call TRBJ2-5, with 9 positions matching TRBD1. The DNA end favors TRBJ2-7, so the J call may be wrong. This CDR3 has 14 residues. Germline V gives CDR1 MDHEN, CDR2 SYDVKM. CDR3 sequence (DNA): TGTGCCAGCAGTCCCCGGACAGGGGTCTACGAGCAGTACTTC. As protein: CASSPRTGVYEQYF.

The chain combines TRBV7-2 with TRBJ2-7; 11 positions match TRBD1. Germline-derived CDR1 and CDR2 are SGHTA and FQGNSA. CDR3 length: 16 residues. Unmatched junction bases numbered 9, after V lost 5 bases and J lost 3 bases. The CDR3 DNA sequence: TGTGCCAGCAGCAACCCTTCCGGGACAGGGGGCTACGAGCAGTACTTC. It is translated as CASSNPSGTGGYEQYF.

The chain combines TRBV6-4 with TRBJ2-3, with 10 bases identical to TRBD2. Germline CDR1 and CDR2: MRHNA and SNTAGT. This CDR3 comprises 15 residues. The junction had 4 bases not matched to a gene; V was cut back by 6 bases and J by 1 base. The CDR3 DNA reads TGTGCCAGCAGCCTAGCGGGAGTCGGCACAGATACGCAGTATTTT. It codes for CASSLAGVGTDTQYF.

The V gene is TRBV27, the J gene TRBJ2-7; 9 nucleotides align to TRBD1. The V and J ends lost 5 bases and 3 bases, in that order; junction bases with no gene match: 2. Germline V CDR1 and CDR2: MNHEY, SMNVEV (reference sequence). The CDR3 covers 13 residues. CDR3 residues: CASSQDRGYEQYF. CDR3 bases: TGTGCCAGCAGTCAGGACAGGGGCTACGAGCAGTACTTC.

V is TRBV30 and J is TRBJ2-5, with TRBD2 matching over 10 bases. The CDR3 is 15 residues long. Per the germline V gene, CDR1 is GTSNPN and CDR2 is SVGIG (reference sequence). J lost 5 bases, V lost 0 bases, and 6 bases had no gene match. The CDR3 region is CAWSVPTSGPETQYF. As DNA, the CDR3 is TGTGCCTGGAGTGTACCGACTAGCGGGCCGGAGACCCAGTACTTC.

V usage is TRBV5-1 and J usage is TRBJ1-1; D might be TRBD1 (5 bases). The CDR3 is 16 amino acids. Deletions cut 1 base from V and 0 bases from J, with 13 bases between. Germline-derived CDR1 and CDR2 are SGHRS and YFSETQ. DNA of the CDR3: TGCGCCAGCAGCTTGAGCAGGGTAGGACTGAACACTGAAGCTTTCTTT. It yields the protein CASSLSRVGLNTEAFF.

The chain employs TRBV5-1 and TRBJ1-4; 9 bases map to TRBD1. The CDR3 consists of 15 residues. Germline CDR1 and CDR2: SGHRS and YFSETQ. Trimming took 4 bases from V and 8 from J; bases not matched to a gene: 9. The CDR3 bases are TGCGCCAGCAGCCCGACAGGGGGAGAGTTGGAAAAACTGTTTTTT. Encoded protein: CASSPTGGELEKLFF.

V gene TRBV19 combines with J gene TRBJ2-2; 8 nucleotides agree with TRBD1. Germline CDR1 reads LNHDA; CDR2 reads SQIVND (reference sequence). V lost 5 bases and J lost 2; bases outside the gene matches: 4. This CDR3 comprises 15 residues. The CDR3 loop is CASSWTGRNTGELFF. The CDR3 nucleotides are TGTGCCAGTAGTTGGACAGGGCGCAACACCGGGGAGCTGTTTTTT. The whole variable domain, filled in from reference TRBV19 and TRBJ2-2, reads DGGITQSPKYLFRKEGQNVTLSCEQNLNHDAMYWYRQDPGQGLRLIYYSQIVNDFQKGDIAEGYSVSREKKESFPLTVTSAQKNPTAFYLCASSWTGRNTGELFFGEGSRLTVL.

The genes are TRBV9 and TRBJ1-1; 7 nucleotides agree with TRBD1. The ends lost 4 bases at V and 5 bases at J; junction bases unmatched: 14. The CDR3 consists of 16 residues. The germline V gene has CDR1 SGDLS and CDR2 YYNGEE. Here the CDR3 reads CASSIVPTGSITEAFF. CDR3 bases: TGTGCCAGCAGCATAGTTCCGACAGGGAGTATAACTGAAGCTTTCTTT.

This chain connects TRBV6-5 to TRBJ1-4; perhaps TRBD1 as D (6 bases). Germline CDR1 reads MNHEY; CDR2 reads SVGAGI. The V end was cut by 6 bases, the J end by 7 bases, with 15 bases between. The CDR3 is 14 residues long. This CDR3 is CASRRQVGGEKLFF. CDR3 nucleotide sequence: TGTGCCAGCAGACGACAGGTTGGGGGTGAAAAACTGTTTTTT.

The gene calls are TRBV5-1 and TRBJ1-4, with 10 nucleotides matching TRBD1. V dropped 0 bases and J dropped 7; count of bases not matched to a gene: 0. This CDR3 is 14 amino acids long. The germline V gene encodes CDR1 SGHRS and CDR2 YFSETQ. The CDR3 nucleotides are TGCGCCAGCAGCTTGGGACAGGGGGCTGAAAAACTGTTTTTT. Encoded protein: CASSLGQGAEKLFF.

CDR3: CAWSPGVAGGQETQYF. Here the CDR3 DNA reads TGTGCCTGGTCCCCGGGGGTAGCGGGAGGCCAAGAGACCCAGTACTTC. The chain uses TRBV30 and TRBJ2-5; the match to TRBD2 covers 10 bases. J was trimmed by 1 base and V by 5 bases; bases with no gene match: 10. This CDR3 has 16 amino acids. CDR1 and CDR2 (germline): GTSNPN, SVGIG (reference sequence).

This chain joins TRBV2 and TRBJ1-5; 10 bases are a match to TRBD1. The CDR3 totals 16 residues. Germline V gives CDR1 SNHLY, CDR2 FYNNEI. V dropped 3 bases and J dropped 5; count of bases not matched to a gene: 7. CDR3 protein: CASSDPGTGADQPQHF. The DNA for the CDR3 is TGTGCCAGCAGTGACCCCGGGACAGGGGCGGATCAGCCCCAGCATTTT.

The chain uses TRBV29-1 and TRBJ2-7; 9 bases align to TRBD1. Trimming cost V 5 bases and J 5 bases; bases outside gene matches: 7. The CDR3 totals 13 residues. Germline-derived CDR1 and CDR2 are SQVTM and ANQGSEA. The chain's CDR3 is CSVHTGGRNEQYF. For the CDR3, the DNA is TGCAGCGTTCACACAGGGGGCAGGAACGAGCAGTACTTC.

This chain joins TRBV30 and TRBJ1-2; 11 nucleotides line up with TRBD1. With 5 bases clipped from V and 8 bases from J, the junction kept 4 bases outside the gene matches. This CDR3 comprises 12 residues. CDR1 is GTSNPN and CDR2 is SVGIG in the germline V gene (reference sequence). CDR3 sequence reads: CAWGQGAKGYTF. For the CDR3, the DNA is TGTGCCTGGGGACAGGGGGCGAAGGGCTACACCTTC.

The genes are TRBV5-1 and TRBJ2-7; TRBD2 might be the D (6 bases). V was cut by 0 bases and J by 6 bases, with 16 bases left in between. The V gene's germline CDR1 is SGHRS and CDR2 YFSETQ. This CDR3 spans 15 amino acids. The CDR3 nucleotides read TGCGCCAGCAGCTTGGTAACGGGCGGGGCGGCCGAGCAGTACTTC. Residues: CASSLVTGGAAEQYF. The full variable domain, rest sourced from reference TRBV5-1 and TRBJ2-7, is KAGVTQTPRYLIKTRGQQVTLSCSPISGHRSVSWYQQTPGQGLQFLFEYFSETQRNKGNFPGRFSGRQFSNSRSEMNVSTLELGDSALYLCASSLVTGGAAEQYFGPGTRLTVT.